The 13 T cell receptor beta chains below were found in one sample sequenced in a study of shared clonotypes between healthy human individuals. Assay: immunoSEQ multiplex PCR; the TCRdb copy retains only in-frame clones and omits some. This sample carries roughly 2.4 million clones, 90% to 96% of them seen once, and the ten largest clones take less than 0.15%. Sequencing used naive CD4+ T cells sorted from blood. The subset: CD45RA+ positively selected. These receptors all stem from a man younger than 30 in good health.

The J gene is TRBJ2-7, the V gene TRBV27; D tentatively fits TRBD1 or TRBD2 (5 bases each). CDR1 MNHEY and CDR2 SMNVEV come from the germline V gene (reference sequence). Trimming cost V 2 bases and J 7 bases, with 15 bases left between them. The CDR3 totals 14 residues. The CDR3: CASSLTVGAREQYF. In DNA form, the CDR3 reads TGTGCCAGCAGTTTAACGGTCGGGGCGCGGGAGCAGTACTTC.

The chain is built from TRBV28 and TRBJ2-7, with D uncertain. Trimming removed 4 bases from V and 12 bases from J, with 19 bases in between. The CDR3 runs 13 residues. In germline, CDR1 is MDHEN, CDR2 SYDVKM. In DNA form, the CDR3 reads TGTGCCAGCAGTTATACCCGGGCCTCGCTGGGGTACTTC. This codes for CASSYTRASLGYF.

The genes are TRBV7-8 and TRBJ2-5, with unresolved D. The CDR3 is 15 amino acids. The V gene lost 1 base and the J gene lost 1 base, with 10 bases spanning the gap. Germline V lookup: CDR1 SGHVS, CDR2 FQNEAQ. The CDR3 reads CASSLEEDLQETQYF. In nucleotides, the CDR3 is TGTGCCAGCAGCTTAGAAGAGGACCTCCAAGAGACCCAGTACTTC.

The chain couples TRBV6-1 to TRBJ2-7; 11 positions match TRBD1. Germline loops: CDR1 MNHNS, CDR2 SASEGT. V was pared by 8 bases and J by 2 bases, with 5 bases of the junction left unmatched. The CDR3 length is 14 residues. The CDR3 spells CASYRDRGAYEQYF. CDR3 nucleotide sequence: TGTGCCAGCTACCGGGACAGGGGGGCCTACGAGCAGTACTTC.

CDR3: CASSQVGGSNQPQHF. The CDR3 coding sequence is TGTGCCAGCAGCCAAGTGGGGGGCAGCAATCAGCCCCAGCATTTT. J is TRBJ1-5 and V is TRBV7-2; the D gene is possibly TRBD1 (6 bases). The CDR3 loop spans 15 amino acids. Between the trimmed V and J ends, which lost 5 bases and 1 base, there was a span of 12 bases. The germline gives CDR1 SGHTA, CDR2 FQGNSA.

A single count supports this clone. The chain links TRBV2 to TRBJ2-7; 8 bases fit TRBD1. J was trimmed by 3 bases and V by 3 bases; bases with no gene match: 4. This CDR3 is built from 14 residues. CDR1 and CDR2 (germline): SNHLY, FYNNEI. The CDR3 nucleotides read TGTGCCAGCAGTGACTGGACAGGGAACTACGAGCAGTACTTC. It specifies CASSDWTGNYEQYF.

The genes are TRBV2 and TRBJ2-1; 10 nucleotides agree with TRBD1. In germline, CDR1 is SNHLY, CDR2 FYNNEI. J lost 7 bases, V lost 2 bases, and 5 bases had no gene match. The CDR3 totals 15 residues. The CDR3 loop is CASSESGQGVNEQFF. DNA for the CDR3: TGTGCCAGCAGTGAATCTGGACAGGGGGTGAATGAGCAGTTCTTC.

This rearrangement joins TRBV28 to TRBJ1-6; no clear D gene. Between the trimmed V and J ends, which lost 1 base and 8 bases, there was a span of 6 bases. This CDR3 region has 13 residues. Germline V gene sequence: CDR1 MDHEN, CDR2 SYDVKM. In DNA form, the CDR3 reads TGTGCCAGCAGTTTATACCTGGATTCACCCCTCCACTTT. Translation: CASSLYLDSPLHF.

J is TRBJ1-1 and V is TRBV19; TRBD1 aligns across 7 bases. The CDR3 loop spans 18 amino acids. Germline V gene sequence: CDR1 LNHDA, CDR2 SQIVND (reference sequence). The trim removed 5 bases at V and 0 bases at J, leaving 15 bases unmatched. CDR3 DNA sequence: TGTGCCAGTAGTGCCCTTTGGACAGGCCGAGACATGAACACTGAAGCTTTCTTT. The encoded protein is CASSALWTGRDMNTEAFF.

This CDR3 reads CAISSSGVTYEQYF. CDR3 in DNA: TGTGCCATCAGTTCTAGCGGAGTCACCTACGAGCAGTACTTC. The genes are TRBV10-3 and TRBJ2-7, with 7 bases aligning to TRBD2. J lost 2 bases, V lost 5 bases, and 6 bases had no gene match. This CDR3 is built from 14 residues. CDR1 and CDR2 (germline): ENHRY, SYGVKD.

The CDR3 nucleotides read TGTGCCAGCAGTGATCGACGGGGGCCCACTGAAGCTTTCTTT. It codes for CASSDRRGPTEAFF. The chain links TRBV28 to TRBJ1-1, with D tentatively TRBD1 (6 bases). V was cut by 5 bases and J by 4 bases, with 14 bases left in between. The CDR3 sequence is 14 residues long. Germline V CDR1 and CDR2: MDHEN, SYDVKM. The variable domain in full, with the rest retrieved from reference TRBV28 and TRBJ1-1, is DVKVTQSSRYLVKRTGEKVFLECVQDMDHENMFWYRQDPGLGLRLIYFSYDVKMKEKGDIPEGYSVSREKKERFSLILESASTNQTSMYLCASSDRRGPTEAFFGQGTRLTVV.

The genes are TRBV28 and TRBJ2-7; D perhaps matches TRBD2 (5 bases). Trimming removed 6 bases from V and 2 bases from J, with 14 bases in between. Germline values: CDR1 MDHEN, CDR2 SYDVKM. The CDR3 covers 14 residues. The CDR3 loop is CASRAGNLPYEQYF. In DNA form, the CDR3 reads TGTGCCAGCAGAGCCGGGAATCTACCCTACGAGCAGTACTTC.

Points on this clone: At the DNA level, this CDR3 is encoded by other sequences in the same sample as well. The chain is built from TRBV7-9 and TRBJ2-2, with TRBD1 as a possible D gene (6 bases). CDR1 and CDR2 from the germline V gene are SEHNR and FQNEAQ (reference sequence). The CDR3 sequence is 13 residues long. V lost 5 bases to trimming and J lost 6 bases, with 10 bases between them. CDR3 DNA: TGTGCCAGCAGCCTCGAGGGGGCCGGGGAGCTGTTTTTT. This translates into CASSLEGAGELFF.